These T cell receptor beta chains were read from a single sample in a study of T cell responses to AZD1222 COVID-19 vaccine. Profiling relied on immunoSEQ multiplex PCR, and the TCRdb table lists in-frame clones only, not all of them. Among fewer than 75,000 clones listed, about 93% were seen once. The sequenced sample was peripheral blood, obtained 28 days after the second dose of the MenACWY control vaccine. The receptors come from an adult who received the MenACWY meningococcal vaccine as a control. Both conserved end residues are part of each CDR3. Each record gives: D gene, V gene, J gene, clone size, CDR3 DNA, CDR3 protein. D genes are given only for firm matches. Expanded clones get a size class; other rows say once, few or many, or leave the size out.

.	TRBV3-1/TRBV3-2	TRBJ2-5	.	TGTGCCAGCAGCCAAGTTCGTATGTACCAAGAGACCCAGTACTTC	CASSQVRMYQETQYF
.	TRBV6-5	TRBJ2-1	.	TGTGCCAGCAGCCGCGGGGGCCCAGCAACTTATGAGCAGTTCTTC	CASSRGGPATYEQFF
.	TRBV27	TRBJ2-1	.	TGTGCCAGCAGTCAATTGGGGACTGGCGACAATGAGCAGTTCTTC	CASSQLGTGDNEQFF
.	TRBV28	TRBJ1-5	.	TGTGCCAGCAGTGGACCAGGGTTTGGCAATCAGCCCCAGCATTTT	CASSGPGFGNQPQHF
.	TRBV12-3/TRBV12-4	TRBJ1-2	.	TGTGCCAGCAGTTTAGACAGAAACTATGGCTACACCTTC	CASSLDRNYGYTF
.	TRBV4-1	TRBJ1-1	.	TGCGCCAGCAGCCAAGATGAACCGGGGGCCATTGAGGCTTTCTTT	CASSQDEPGAIEAFF
TRBD1	TRBV7-8	TRBJ1-1	.	TGTGCCAGCAGCTTAATTTCTCCAGGGGGCGAGGTGGCTTTCTTT	CASSLISPGGEVAFF
TRBD2	TRBV7-9	TRBJ2-7	.	TGTGCCAGCAGCTTTGGCGGGAGGGCCGGATCCTACGAGCAGTACTTC	CASSFGGRAGSYEQYF
.	TRBV3-1/TRBV3-2	TRBJ1-1	.	TGTGCCAGCAGCCAAGCTCAGAGGCGAGCTTTCTTT	CASSQAQRRAFF
.	TRBV9	TRBJ2-7	.	TGTGCCAGCAGCGTAGGTCTGGCCTCCTACGAGCAGTACTTC	CASSVGLASYEQYF
.	TRBV28	TRBJ1-4	.	TGTGCCAGCACCCCAATTGGAACTAATGAAAAACTGTTTTTT	CASTPIGTNEKLFF
TRBD2	TRBV5-5	TRBJ2-1	.	TGTGCCAGCAGCTTAGCGGGAGGGCCTGTCAATGAGCAGTTCTTC	CASSLAGGPVNEQFF
.	TRBV10-3	TRBJ1-6	once	TGTGCCATCAGTGGGGGTGTGGGGGACTGGTCACCCCTCCACTTT	CAISGGVGDWSPLHF
.	TRBV5-6	TRBJ1-6	.	TGTGCCAGCAGCTTCGGGAATCCCTATAATTCACCCCTCCACTTT	CASSFGNPYNSPLHF
.	TRBV27	TRBJ2-6	.	TGTGCCAGCAGTTTCTCTACAGATCAGGGCGTCCTGACTTTC	CASSFSTDQGVLTF
.	TRBV7-2	TRBJ1-5	.	TGTGCCAGCAGCCCACGGACTCCCAATCAGCCCCAGCATTTT	CASSPRTPNQPQHF
.	TRBV7-2	TRBJ2-7	.	TGTGCCAGCAGCACTAGTAATTTATACGAGCAGTACTTC	CASSTSNLYEQYF
TRBD1	TRBV5-5	TRBJ2-3	.	TGTGCCAGCAGCTGGGACAGGGGAGGACGGGATACGCAGTATTTT	CASSWDRGGRDTQYF
TRBD2	TRBV29-1	TRBJ2-7	.	TGCAGCGTTCAGGGACTAGCGGGAACCTCCGAGCAGTACTTC	CSVQGLAGTSEQYF
.	TRBV29-1	TRBJ1-2	.	TGCAGCGTTGAAGAGCTTGGCAGGCTCCGGGGTGGCTACACCTTC	CSVEELGRLRGGYTF
TRBD1	TRBV19	TRBJ1-5	once	TGTGCCAGTAGTCCCGAGGGGACAGCTACCAATCAGCCCCAGCATTTT	CASSPEGTATNQPQHF
.	TRBV3-1/TRBV3-2	TRBJ2-1	.	TGTGCCAGCAGCCCCCCCCCAGGAAATGAGCAGTTCTTC	CASSPPPGNEQFF
.	TRBV7-2	TRBJ2-5	.	TGTGCCAGCAGCTTTGCCCCGACCCCCGGGGGCCAAGAGACCCAGTACTTC	CASSFAPTPGGQETQYF